The rows below give T cell receptor beta chains drawn from one sample of a study of blood T cell repertoires in COVID-19. This table comes from immunoSEQ multiplex PCR, and its TCRdb copy is limited to in-frame clones, with some not included. The table records roughly 310,000 clones, around 89% of them present only once. Sequenced material: PBMCs or T cells enriched from blood (not recorded which). Receptors originate from a woman aged 40 to 50 who had recovered from COVID-19. Each CDR3 is given without its conserved first and last residue. Fields, in order: J gene, V gene, CDR3 protein.

>TRBJ2-1|TRBV10-3
AISPGLAGVYNEQF
>TRBJ1-5|TRBV27
ASSLRQGLANQPQH
>TRBJ2-1|TRBV7-2
ASSRGRTTNNEQF
>TRBJ2-7|TRBV4-3
ASSQRTSAHEQY
>TRBJ2-5|TRBV5-4
ASSRSGRAQETQY
>TRBJ1-3|TRBV19
ASSALGADPSGNTIY
>TRBJ2-1|TRBV5-1
ASSLDAGAYNEQF
>TRBJ2-1|TRBV10-1
ASSESSHPSRERANEQF
>TRBJ2-5|TRBV30
AWSRSTSGSLPETQY
>TRBJ2-2|TRBV11-3
ASSLGWAGGYTGELF
>TRBJ1-2|TRBV24-1
ATSDAPTGPYGYT
>TRBJ2-5|TRBV5-5
ASSFPGGETQY
>TRBJ1-3|TRBV18
ASSGTAGNTIY
>TRBJ1-1|TRBV7-9
ASSLASGGRVTEAF
>TRBJ1-5|TRBV2
ASEQDRGGQPQH
>TRBJ2-7|TRBV28
ASSLGDRSSYEQY
>TRBJ2-3|TRBV7-9
ASSPGLASDTQY
>TRBJ2-3|TRBV28
ASSPPSGGGTDTQY
>TRBJ1-2|TRBV11-3
ASSLDKTANYGYT
>TRBJ2-7|TRBV6-5
ASSYWGGATYEQY
>TRBJ1-4|TRBV28
ASINLGASNEKLF
>TRBJ2-7|TRBV4-2
ASSQEDGSYEQY
>TRBJ2-2|TRBV19
ASSVSRTGYRELF
>TRBJ2-4|TRBV2
ASSTKNIQY
>TRBJ2-5|TRBV7-9
ASSLVSPEETQY
>TRBJ2-3|TRBV5-1
ASSFQGNTDTQY
>TRBJ2-1|TRBV20-1
SASPNNEQF
>TRBJ2-3|TRBV5-4
ASSRRTGGHTDTQY
>TRBJ2-1|TRBV4-1
ASSQLPDRDVGYNEQF
>TRBJ2-5|TRBV7-3
ASSPRTGNQETQY
>TRBJ1-2|TRBV5-6
ASSLAGQGRGYT
>TRBJ1-1|TRBV25-1
ASSESGMNTEAF
>TRBJ2-3|TRBV15
ATSSRTGGVDTQY
>TRBJ1-4|TRBV6-1
ASSEKYGEKLF
>TRBJ1-4|TRBV7-9
ASSSRTGGNEKLF
>TRBJ2-1|TRBV24-1
ATSDPGQGGGNEQF
>TRBJ2-7|TRBV10-3
AISESGASGRAVEQY
>TRBJ2-1|TRBV28
ASRGSGGALF
>TRBJ1-1|TRBV7-9
ASSLGSLSEAF
>TRBJ2-2|TRBV18
ASSPRTGRTGELF
>TRBJ1-5|TRBV7-8
ASILSGSVNQPQH
>TRBJ2-2|TRBV7-9
ASRPTGGIGGELF
>TRBJ2-1|TRBV11-3
ASTSGRTGVYNEQF
>TRBJ2-3|TRBV9
ASSVTLGSTDTQY
>TRBJ2-3|TRBV7-6
ASSSGTHGDTQY
>TRBJ2-7|TRBV28
ASRPSGLANYEQY
>TRBJ2-2|TRBV5-1
ASSLLGTGITGELF
>TRBJ2-3|TRBV29-1
STSGRDTQY
>TRBJ2-2|TRBV27
ASSFGGVLTGELF
>TRBJ1-1|TRBV3-1/TRBV3-2
ASSQGGSPNTEAF
>TRBJ2-3|TRBV10-3
AISRATVGTDTQY
>TRBJ2-2|TRBV6-6
ASASGNTGELF
>TRBJ2-7|TRBV6-1
ASSEAMTSGRARSGEQY
>TRBJ1-2|TRBV20-1
SASKQGRGYT
>TRBJ2-3|TRBV10-1
ASSYRDVRTDTQY
>TRBJ2-3|TRBV11-1
ASKGDRGRTDTQY
>TRBJ2-5|TRBV7-2
ASSLGDNRGRETQY
>TRBJ2-7|TRBV10-3
AISEGTGALGEQY
>TRBJ1-5|TRBV24-1
ATSDFSGFRPQH